Following are 3 T cell receptor beta chains from one sample sequenced in a study of T-cell reconstitution after alpha-beta-depleted transplantation in children. Unique molecular identifiers were used in preparing the TCRbeta library. TCRdb independently ran MiXCR on the PCR reads; one entry per CDR3 protein. The data hold under 450,000 distinct CDR3 sequences, with 15% to 20% observed a single time. The specimen was PBMCs, mostly from graft donor cells, collected 360 days after TCRalphabeta/CD19-depleted stem cell transplant. These TCRs come from a boy in the first two years of life who had a stem cell transplant for Wiskott-Aldrich syndrome, so the T cells may come from the graft donor.

The genes are TRBV6-1 and TRBJ2-3; 9 bases match TRBD2. CDR1 and CDR2 (germline): MNHNS, SASEGT. The V segment lost 6 bases and the J segment 6 bases; nucleotides outside the gene matches: 10. The CDR3 is 15 residues long. The CDR3 coding sequence is TGTGCCAGCAGCTCACGGTCAGCGGGGGGTGATACGCAGTATTTT. It is translated as CASSSRSAGGDTQYF.

This clonotype appeared many times. This chain joins TRBV2 and TRBJ2-4; D possibly corresponds to TRBD1 (7 bases). Trimming took 6 bases from V and 3 from J, leaving 12 bases between them. The length of the CDR3 is 14 residues. Germline V gene lookup returns CDR1 SNHLY and CDR2 FYNNEI. This CDR3 reads CASRRQGGKNIQYF. DNA for the CDR3: TGTGCCAGCAGGAGACAGGGAGGCAAAAACATTCAGTACTTC. Using reference TRBV2 and TRBJ2-4 for the parts outside the CDR3, the full variable domain is EPEVTQTPSHQVTQMGQEVILRCVPISNHLYFYWYRQILGQKVEFLVSFYNNEISEKSEIFDDQFSVERPDGSNFTLKIRSTKLEDSAMYFCASRRQGGKNIQYFGAGTRLSVL.

This clonotype was detected only a few times. Written as DNA, the CDR3 is TGCGCCAGCAGCACAGAGGGGGCGAGGACAGATACGCAGTATTTT. Protein sequence: CASSTEGARTDTQYF. V and J are TRBV5-1 and TRBJ2-3; TRBD1 matches at 7 bases. The length of the CDR3 is 15 residues. J was trimmed by 3 bases and V by 4 bases; bases with no gene match: 8. Germline V gene data show CDR1 as SGHRS and CDR2 as YFSETQ.